The rows below give T cell receptor beta chains drawn from one sample of a study of blood T cell repertoires in COVID-19. Generated by immunoSEQ multiplex PCR, the TCRdb table keeps only in-frame clones and is missing some. Of 110,000 or so clones listed, 82% are singletons. The specimen sequenced was peripheral blood. The receptor set was obtained from a human donor in a cohort sampled during active COVID-19. CDR3s include the opening cysteine and the closing phenylalanine or tryptophan. Each record gives: V gene, J gene, D gene, clone size, CDR3 DNA, CDR3 protein. D genes are given only for firm matches. Not every row has a clone size; where given, it reads once, few, many or a size class.

TRBV6-6,TRBJ2-3,TRBD1,-,TGTGCCAGCAGTCTAGGACAGGGGGCCACAGATACGCAGTATTTT,CASSLGQGATDTQYF
TRBV5-1,TRBJ2-2,-,-,TGCGCCAGCAGCTTGGTGGCAGCGAACACCGGGGAGCTGTTTTTT,CASSLVAANTGELFF
TRBV3-1/TRBV3-2,TRBJ1-2,TRBD1,-,TGTGCCAGCAGCCAATCACCCGGGACAGGGGGCTACTATGGCTACACCTTC,CASSQSPGTGGYYGYTF
TRBV5-1,TRBJ2-1,TRBD2,-,TGCGCCAGCAGCTTGGGGCGCGGGGGAAGAGGTGAGCAGTTCTTC,CASSLGRGGRGEQFF
TRBV29-1,TRBJ2-7,TRBD1,-,TGCAGCGTTGAAGATGGTACAGGGGACGAGCAGTACTTC,CSVEDGTGDEQYF
TRBV6-5,TRBJ2-7,-,-,TGTGCCAGCACCTCGGCGCGGGGCGCCTACGAGCAGTACTTC,CASTSARGAYEQYF
TRBV6-1,TRBJ2-3,TRBD2,-,TGTGCCAGCAGTGTTCGACTAGCGGGGGAGAGGGATACGCAGTATTTT,CASSVRLAGERDTQYF
TRBV25-1,TRBJ2-2,-,-,TGTGCCAGCAGTAACGACGACAGGAACACCGGGGAGCTGTTTTTT,CASSNDDRNTGELFF
TRBV10-2,TRBJ1-4,-,-,TGCGCCAGCACTGGGGACTTGGATACTGAAAAACTGTTTTTT,CASTGDLDTEKLFF
TRBV5-1,TRBJ2-1,TRBD1,-,TGCGCCAGCAGCTTGCTCCCGGGACAGACAGCTGAGCAGTTCTTC,CASSLLPGQTAEQFF
TRBV5-4,TRBJ1-2,TRBD1,-,TGTGCCAGCAGCCAGGGGACAGCGAACTATGGCTACACCTTC,CASSQGTANYGYTF
TRBV6-6,TRBJ2-1,-,-,TGTGCCAGCAGTACCCCCGGGAATGAGCAGTTCTTC,CASSTPGNEQFF
TRBV7-9,TRBJ1-6,-,-,TGTGCCAGCAGCCCTTCCTTTAATTCACCCCTCCACTTT,CASSPSFNSPLHF
TRBV7-9,TRBJ2-7,-,-,TGTGCCAGCAGCCCAGGGGCAGACTACGAGCAGTACTTC,CASSPGADYEQYF
TRBV28,TRBJ1-1,TRBD1,-,TGTGCCAGCAGTTTACACACAGGGGGTGAAAACACTGAAGCTTTCTTT,CASSLHTGGENTEAFF
TRBV5-1,TRBJ1-1,TRBD1,many,TGCGCCAGCAGCATAGGACAGGGCAACACTGAAGCTTTCTTT,CASSIGQGNTEAFF
TRBV5-6,TRBJ1-3,-,-,TGTGCCAGCAGCTTGGGGGGCGGGCTGTGGGACATCGGCGGAAACACCATATATTTT,CASSLGGGLWDIGGNTIYF
TRBV6-5,TRBJ2-3,-,-,TGTGCCAGCAGGGCGGGGAACACAGATACGCAGTATTTT,CASRAGNTDTQYF
TRBV7-9,TRBJ2-3,TRBD2,-,TGTGCCAGCAGCCCAACTAGCGGGGGGCTGACAGATACGCAGTATTTT,CASSPTSGGLTDTQYF
TRBV7-9,TRBJ2-7,TRBD1,few,TGTGCCAGCAGCTTAAGCGACAGGGGGCCGGGGGAGCAGTACTTC,CASSLSDRGPGEQYF
TRBV29-1,TRBJ2-3,TRBD2,-,TGCAGCGTTGGTAGGCGAGCGGGGGAAATCACAGATACGCAGTATTTT,CSVGRRAGEITDTQYF
TRBV6-2/TRBV6-3,TRBJ2-1,TRBD2,once,TGTGCCAGCAGCTCGCTAGCGGGGGCATACAATGAGCAGTTCTTC,CASSSLAGAYNEQFF